The clone carrying this T cell receptor (beta chain) was seen only a few times. What it binds is not known. This entry comes from a study of response to subunit inactivated influenza vaccine. Study findings and constraints: It was suggested by the authors that few new T cells are recruited by each seasonal influenza vaccination.

TCRdb re-derived calls from the RT-PCR reads in MiXCR, one entry per CDR3 protein. Of roughly 570,000 distinct CDR3 sequences listed, less than 15% are singletons. The receptor was isolated from a man aged 45-65 years who received an inactivated influenza vaccine. The source material was PBMCs from blood, sampled 12 days after vaccination.

CDR3 bases: TGTGCCAGCAGCCCTACTAGCCCCGGCTACAATGAGCAGTTCTTC. Protein sequence: CASSPTSPGYNEQFF. The chain combines TRBV7-2 with TRBJ2-1; tentatively, D is TRBD2 (6 bases). The V end lost 5 bases, the J end lost 3 bases, and 14 bases lay between the germline ends. The length of the CDR3 is 15 residues. CDR1 SGHTA and CDR2 FQGNSA come from the germline V gene.